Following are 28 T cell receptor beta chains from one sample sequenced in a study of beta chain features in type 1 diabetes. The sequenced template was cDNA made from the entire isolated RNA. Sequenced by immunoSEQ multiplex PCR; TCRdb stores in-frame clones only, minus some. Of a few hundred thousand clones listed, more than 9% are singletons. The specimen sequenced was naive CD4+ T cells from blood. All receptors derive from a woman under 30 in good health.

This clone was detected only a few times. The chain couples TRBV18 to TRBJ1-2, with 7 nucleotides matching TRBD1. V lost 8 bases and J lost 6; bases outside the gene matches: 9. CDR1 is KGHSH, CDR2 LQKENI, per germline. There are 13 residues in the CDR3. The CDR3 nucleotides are TGTGCCAGCACCTCGACAGGGACAGATGGCTACACCTTC. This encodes CASTSTGTDGYTF. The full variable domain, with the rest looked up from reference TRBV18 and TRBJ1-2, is NAGVMQNPRHLVRRRGQEARLRCSPMKGHSHVYWYRQLPEEGLKFMVYLQKENIIDESGMPKERFSAEFPKEGPSILRIQQVVRGDSAAYFCASTSTGTDGYTFGSGTRLTVV.

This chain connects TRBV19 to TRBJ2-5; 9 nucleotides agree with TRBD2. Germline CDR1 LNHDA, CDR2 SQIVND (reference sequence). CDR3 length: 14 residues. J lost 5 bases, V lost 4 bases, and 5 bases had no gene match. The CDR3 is CASSKTGLAETQYF. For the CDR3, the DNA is TGTGCCAGTAGTAAAACAGGACTAGCGGAGACCCAGTACTTC.

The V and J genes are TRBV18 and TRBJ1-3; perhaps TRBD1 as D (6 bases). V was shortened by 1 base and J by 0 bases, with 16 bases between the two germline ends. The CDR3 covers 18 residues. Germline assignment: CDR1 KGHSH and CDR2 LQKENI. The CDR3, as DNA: TGTGCCAGCTCACCACTAGCCCCGACAGGCCCCTCTGGAAACACCATATATTTT. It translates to CASSPLAPTGPSGNTIYF. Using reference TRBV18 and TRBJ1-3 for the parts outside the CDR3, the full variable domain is NAGVMQNPRHLVRRRGQEARLRCSPMKGHSHVYWYRQLPEEGLKFMVYLQKENIIDESGMPKERFSAEFPKEGPSILRIQQVVRGDSAAYFCASSPLAPTGPSGNTIYFGEGSWLTVV.

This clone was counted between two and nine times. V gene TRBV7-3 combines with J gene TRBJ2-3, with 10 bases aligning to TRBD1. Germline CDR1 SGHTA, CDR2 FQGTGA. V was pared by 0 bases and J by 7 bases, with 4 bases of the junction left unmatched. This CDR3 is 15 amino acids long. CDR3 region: CASSLTTGGAYTQYF. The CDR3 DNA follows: TGTGCCAGCAGCTTAACGACAGGGGGCGCTTATACGCAGTATTTT. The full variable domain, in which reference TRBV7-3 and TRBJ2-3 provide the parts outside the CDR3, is GAGVSQTPSNKVTEKGKYVELRCDPISGHTALYWYRQSLGQGPEFLIYFQGTGAADDSGLPNDRFFAVRPEGSVSTLKIQRTERGDSAVYLCASSLTTGGAYTQYFGPGTRLTVL.

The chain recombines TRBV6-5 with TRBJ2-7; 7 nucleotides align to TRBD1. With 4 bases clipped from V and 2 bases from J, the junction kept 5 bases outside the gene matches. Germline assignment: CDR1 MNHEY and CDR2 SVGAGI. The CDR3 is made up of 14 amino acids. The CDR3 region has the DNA TGTGCCAGCAGTTTCAACAGGGGTACCTACGAGCAGTACTTC. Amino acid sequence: CASSFNRGTYEQYF.

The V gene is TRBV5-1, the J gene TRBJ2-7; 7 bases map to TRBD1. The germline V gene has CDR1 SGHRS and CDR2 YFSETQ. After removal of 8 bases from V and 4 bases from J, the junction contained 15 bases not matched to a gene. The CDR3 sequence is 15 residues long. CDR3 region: CARRNRGLLGYEQYF. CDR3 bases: TGCGCCAGAAGGAACAGGGGCCTTCTGGGTTACGAGCAGTACTTC.

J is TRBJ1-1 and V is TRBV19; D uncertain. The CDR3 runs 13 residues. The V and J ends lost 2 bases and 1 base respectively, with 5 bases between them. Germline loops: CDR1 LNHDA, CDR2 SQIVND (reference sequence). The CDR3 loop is CASSITKNTEAFF. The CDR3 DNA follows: TGTGCCAGTAGTATAACAAAGAACACTGAAGCTTTCTTT.

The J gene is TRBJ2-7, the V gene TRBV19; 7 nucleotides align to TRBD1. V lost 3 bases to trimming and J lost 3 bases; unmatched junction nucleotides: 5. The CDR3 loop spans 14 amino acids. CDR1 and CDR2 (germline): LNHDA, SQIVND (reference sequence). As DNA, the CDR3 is TGTGCCAGTAGTATTACGGGACAGTACTACGAGCAGTACTTC. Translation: CASSITGQYYEQYF.

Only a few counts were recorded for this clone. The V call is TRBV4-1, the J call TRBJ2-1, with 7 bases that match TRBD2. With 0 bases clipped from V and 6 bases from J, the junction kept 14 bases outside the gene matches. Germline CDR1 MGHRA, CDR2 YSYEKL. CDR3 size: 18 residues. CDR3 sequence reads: CASSQDPDGAGTLNEQFF. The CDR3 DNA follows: TGCGCCAGCAGCCAAGATCCGGACGGAGCGGGGACCCTCAATGAGCAGTTCTTC.

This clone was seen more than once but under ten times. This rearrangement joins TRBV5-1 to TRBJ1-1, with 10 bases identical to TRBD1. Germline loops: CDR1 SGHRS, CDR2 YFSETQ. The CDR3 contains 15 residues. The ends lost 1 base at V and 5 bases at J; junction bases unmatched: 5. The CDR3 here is CASSLLGTGETEAFF. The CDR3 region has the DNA TGCGCCAGCAGCTTGCTGGGGACAGGGGAAACTGAAGCTTTCTTT.

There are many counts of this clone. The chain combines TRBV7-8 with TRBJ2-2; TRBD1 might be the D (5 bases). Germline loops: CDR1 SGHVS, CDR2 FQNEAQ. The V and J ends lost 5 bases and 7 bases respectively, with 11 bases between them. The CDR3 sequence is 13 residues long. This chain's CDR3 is CASSVRAHGELFF. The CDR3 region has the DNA TGTGCCAGCAGCGTCAGGGCTCACGGGGAGCTGTTTTTT.

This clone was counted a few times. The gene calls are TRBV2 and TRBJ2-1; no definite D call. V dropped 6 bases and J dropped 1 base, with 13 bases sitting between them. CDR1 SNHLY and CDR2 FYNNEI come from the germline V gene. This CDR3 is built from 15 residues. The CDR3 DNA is TGTGCCAGCAGGAACCCAGTGTTTTCCTACAATGAGCAGTTCTTC. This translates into CASRNPVFSYNEQFF.

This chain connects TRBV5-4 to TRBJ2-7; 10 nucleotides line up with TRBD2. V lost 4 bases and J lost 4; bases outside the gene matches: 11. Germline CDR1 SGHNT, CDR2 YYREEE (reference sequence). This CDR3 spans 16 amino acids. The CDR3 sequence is CASSPRERGGRYEQYF. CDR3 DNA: TGTGCCAGCAGCCCCAGGGAGCGGGGGGGCCGTTACGAGCAGTACTTC.

This chain's CDR3 is CASSLVQGVTANYGYTF. In nucleotides, the CDR3 is TGTGCCAGCAGCTTAGTGCAGGGGGTTACAGCTAACTATGGCTACACCTTC. The chain is built from TRBV7-9 and TRBJ1-2, with TRBD1 identical over 7 bases. This CDR3 comprises 17 residues. The J segment lost 0 bases and the V segment lost 1 base, leaving 8 bases of the junction unmatched. Germline V CDR1 and CDR2: SEHNR, FQNEAQ (reference sequence).

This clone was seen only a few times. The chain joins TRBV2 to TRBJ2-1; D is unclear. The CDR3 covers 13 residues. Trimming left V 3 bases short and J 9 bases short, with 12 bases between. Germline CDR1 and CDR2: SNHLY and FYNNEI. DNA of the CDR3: TGTGCCAGCAGTGACGTCGTCTCGAGTGAGCAGTTCTTC. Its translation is CASSDVVSSEQFF.

The CDR3 nucleotides are TGTGCCAGCAGCTCTCCACGGTGGAACACTGAAGCTTTCTTT. This encodes CASSSPRWNTEAFF. The V call is TRBV7-9, the J call TRBJ1-1, with D hard to call. Germline CDR1 SEHNR, CDR2 FQNEAQ (reference sequence). V lost 4 bases and J 1 base, leaving 10 bases between the germline ends. This CDR3 is built from 14 residues.

CDR3 loop: CASSYSSLNTEAFF. CDR3 in DNA: TGTGCCAGCAGTTACTCATCACTAAACACTGAAGCTTTCTTT. The V gene is TRBV6-6, the J gene TRBJ1-1; D gene unclear. This CDR3 contains 14 residues. V was shortened by 0 bases and J by 2 bases, with 7 bases between the two germline ends. CDR1 and CDR2 from the germline V gene are MNHNY and SVGAGI (reference sequence).

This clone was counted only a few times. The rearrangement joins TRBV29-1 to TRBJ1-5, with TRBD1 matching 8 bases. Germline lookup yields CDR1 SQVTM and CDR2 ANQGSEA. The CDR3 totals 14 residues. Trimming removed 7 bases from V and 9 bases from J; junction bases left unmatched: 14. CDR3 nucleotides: TGCAGCGCTTCCGACAGGGGATCAGCGCGGCCCCAGCATTTT. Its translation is CSASDRGSARPQHF.

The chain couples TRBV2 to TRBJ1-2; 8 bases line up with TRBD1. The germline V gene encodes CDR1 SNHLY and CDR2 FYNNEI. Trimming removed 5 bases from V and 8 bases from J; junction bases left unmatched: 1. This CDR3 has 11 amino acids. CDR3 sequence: CASSSGGGYTF. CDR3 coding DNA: TGTGCCAGCAGTTCAGGGGGCGGCTACACCTTC. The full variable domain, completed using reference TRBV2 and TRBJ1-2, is EPEVTQTPSHQVTQMGQEVILRCVPISNHLYFYWYRQILGQKVEFLVSFYNNEISEKSEIFDDQFSVERPDGSNFTLKIRSTKLEDSAMYFCASSSGGGYTFGSGTRLTVV.

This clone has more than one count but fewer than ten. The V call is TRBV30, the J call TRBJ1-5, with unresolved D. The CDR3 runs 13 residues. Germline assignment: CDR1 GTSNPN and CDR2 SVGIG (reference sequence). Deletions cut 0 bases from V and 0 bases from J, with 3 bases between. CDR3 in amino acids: CAWSVNSNQPQHF. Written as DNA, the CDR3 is TGTGCCTGGAGTGTCAATAGCAATCAGCCCCAGCATTTT.

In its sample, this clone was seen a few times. The CDR3 DNA reads as TGTGCCAGCAGCTTTTCGGGACTAGCGGGGTTGCAGTTCTTC. The encoded protein is CASSFSGLAGLQFF. The chain recombines TRBV7-3 with TRBJ2-1, with 13 positions matching TRBD2. V was pared by 3 bases and J by 12 bases, with 5 bases of the junction left unmatched. The CDR3 extends over 14 amino acids. The germline V gene has CDR1 SGHTA and CDR2 FQGTGA.

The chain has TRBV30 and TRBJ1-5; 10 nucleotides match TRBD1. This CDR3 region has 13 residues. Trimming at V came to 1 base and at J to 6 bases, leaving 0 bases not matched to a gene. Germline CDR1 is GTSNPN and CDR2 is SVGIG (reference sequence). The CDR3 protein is CAWSGQGAQPQHF. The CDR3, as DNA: TGTGCCTGGAGTGGACAGGGGGCTCAGCCCCAGCATTTT.

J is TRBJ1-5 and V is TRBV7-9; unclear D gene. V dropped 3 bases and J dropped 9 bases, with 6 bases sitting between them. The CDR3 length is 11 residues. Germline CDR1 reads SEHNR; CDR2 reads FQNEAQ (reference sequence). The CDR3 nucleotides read TGTGCCAGCAGCTTGTTCGGGCCCCAGCATTTT. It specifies CASSLFGPQHF.

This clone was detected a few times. This CDR3 reads CASSEGGPQDTQYF. CDR3 nucleotide sequence: TGTGCCAGCAGTGAAGGGGGCCCACAAGATACGCAGTATTTT. The J gene is TRBJ2-3, the V gene TRBV2, with D perhaps TRBD1 (5 bases). Germline CDR1 is SNHLY and CDR2 is FYNNEI. The germline V and J ends were trimmed by 1 base and 5 bases, with 10 bases remaining between them. This CDR3 region has 14 residues.

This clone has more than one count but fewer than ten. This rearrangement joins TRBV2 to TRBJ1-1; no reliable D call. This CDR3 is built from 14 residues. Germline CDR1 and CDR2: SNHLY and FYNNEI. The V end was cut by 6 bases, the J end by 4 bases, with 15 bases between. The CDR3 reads CASSPLPGLTEAFF. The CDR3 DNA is TGTGCCAGCAGCCCCCTCCCCGGACTCACTGAAGCTTTCTTT.

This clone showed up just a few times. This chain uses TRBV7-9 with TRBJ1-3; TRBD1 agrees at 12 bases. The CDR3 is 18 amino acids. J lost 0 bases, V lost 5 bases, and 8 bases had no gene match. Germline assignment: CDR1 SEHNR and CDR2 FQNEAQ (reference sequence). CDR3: CASSAGTGGSSSGNTIYF. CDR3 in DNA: TGTGCCAGCAGCGCCGGGACAGGGGGCTCAAGCTCTGGAAACACCATATATTTT.

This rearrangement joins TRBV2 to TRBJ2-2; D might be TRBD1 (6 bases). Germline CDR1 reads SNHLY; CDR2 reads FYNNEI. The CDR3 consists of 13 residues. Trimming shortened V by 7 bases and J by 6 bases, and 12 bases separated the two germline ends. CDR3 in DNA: TGTGCCAGCATGTGGCAGGGGTCCGGGGAGCTGTTTTTT. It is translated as CASMWQGSGELFF.

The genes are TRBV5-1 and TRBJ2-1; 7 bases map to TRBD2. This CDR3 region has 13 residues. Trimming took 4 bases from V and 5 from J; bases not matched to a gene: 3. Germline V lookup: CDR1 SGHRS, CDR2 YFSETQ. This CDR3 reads CASSRAGDNEQFF. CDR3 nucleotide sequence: TGCGCCAGCAGCCGGGCGGGGGACAATGAGCAGTTCTTC.